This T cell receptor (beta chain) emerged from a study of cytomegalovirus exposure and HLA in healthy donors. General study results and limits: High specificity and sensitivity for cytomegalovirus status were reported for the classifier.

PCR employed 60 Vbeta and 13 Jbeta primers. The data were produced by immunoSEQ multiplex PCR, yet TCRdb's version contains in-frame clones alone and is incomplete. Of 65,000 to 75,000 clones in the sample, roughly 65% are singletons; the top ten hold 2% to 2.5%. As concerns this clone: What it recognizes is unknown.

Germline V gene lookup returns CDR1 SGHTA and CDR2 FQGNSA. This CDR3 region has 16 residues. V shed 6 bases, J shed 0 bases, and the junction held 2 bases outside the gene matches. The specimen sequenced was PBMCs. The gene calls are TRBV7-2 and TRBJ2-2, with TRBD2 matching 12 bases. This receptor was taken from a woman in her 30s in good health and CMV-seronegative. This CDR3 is CASRLAGGSNTGELFF. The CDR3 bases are TGTGCCAGCAGACTAGCGGGGGGATCGAACACCGGGGAGCTGTTTTTT.